This entry lists 8 T cell receptor beta chains sequenced from one sample in a study of OX40 agonist ivuxolimab in advanced cancers. Repertoires were generated with immunoSEQ multiplex PCR, while TCRdb's copy carries only in-frame clones and drops some. The sample lists approximately 100,000 clones, roughly 88% occurring once. The source material was CD4+ or CD8+ T cells sorted from blood, sampled in a trial of the OX40 agonist ivuxolimab. The source is an adult with an advanced solid tumor such as melanoma, head and neck, liver or kidney cancer.

The gene calls are TRBV7-3 and TRBJ1-1; unclear D gene. V was trimmed by 5 bases and J by 1 base, leaving 8 bases between them. CDR3 length: 13 amino acids. Germline V lookup: CDR1 SGHTA, CDR2 FQGTGA. CDR3 in DNA: TGTGCCAGCAGCCTTGACCCGAACACTGAAGCTTTCTTT. It is translated as CASSLDPNTEAFF.

This chain uses TRBV11-3 with TRBJ2-3, with D unresolved. The V and J ends lost 0 bases and 5 bases respectively, with 6 bases between them. The CDR3 spans 13 residues. Germline V gives CDR1 SGHNT, CDR2 YENEEA. The CDR3 DNA follows: TGTGCCAGCAGCTTAGACGGCCGAGATACGCAGTATTTT. Amino acids: CASSLDGRDTQYF.

The chain links TRBV7-2 to TRBJ2-5; the D is unclear. The CDR3 extends over 14 amino acids. The germline V and J ends were trimmed by 5 bases and 2 bases, with 12 bases remaining between them. Germline CDR1 is SGHTA and CDR2 is FQGNSA. The CDR3 here is CASSRTGPQETQYF. The CDR3 nucleotides read TGTGCCAGCAGCCGGACGGGTCCACAAGAGACCCAGTACTTC. Based on the CDR3 plus reference TRBV7-2 and TRBJ2-5, the full variable domain is GAGVSQSPSNKVTEKGKDVELRCDPISGHTALYWYRQSLGQGLEFLIYFQGNSAPDKSGLPSDRFSAERTGGSVSTLTIQRTQQEDSAVYLCASSRTGPQETQYFGPGTRLLVL.

The chain recombines TRBV11-2 with TRBJ2-7, with 12 bases lining up with TRBD2. Germline assignment: CDR1 SGHAT and CDR2 FQNNGV. Germline trimming cut 2 bases from V and 5 bases from J; bases unmatched to any gene: 13. This CDR3 region has 18 residues. CDR3 region: CASSLFGLAGYMLHEQYF. CDR3 nucleotides: TGTGCCAGCAGCTTATTTGGACTAGCGGGATACATGTTGCACGAGCAGTACTTC.

V usage is TRBV7-2 and J usage is TRBJ2-1; D unresolved. CDR3 size: 11 residues. V dropped 3 bases and J dropped 3 bases, with 0 bases sitting between them. The germline gives CDR1 SGHTA, CDR2 FQGNSA. The CDR3, as DNA: TGTGCCAGCAGCTTCTACAATGAGCAGTTCTTC. Translation: CASSFYNEQFF.

The chain combines TRBV7-2 with TRBJ2-7, with D possibly called TRBD1 or TRBD2 (5 bases each). The CDR3 length is 15 residues. V lost 1 base to trimming and J lost 6 bases, with 16 bases between them. CDR1 and CDR2 (germline): SGHTA, FQGNSA. This chain's CDR3 is CASSLEGRGASEQYF. CDR3 sequence (DNA): TGTGCCAGCAGCTTAGAAGGGAGAGGGGCTTCCGAGCAGTACTTC.

This clone was seen just once. The V and J genes are TRBV7-2 and TRBJ1-1; D gene uncertain. CDR1 and CDR2 from the germline V gene are SGHTA and FQGNSA. V lost 4 bases, J lost 0 bases, and 15 bases lay in between. This CDR3 contains 16 residues. CDR3 sequence reads: CASSSGAAYMNTEAFF. In DNA form, the CDR3 reads TGTGCCAGCAGCTCCGGCGCAGCTTACATGAACACTGAAGCTTTCTTT.

The CDR3 DNA follows: TGTGCCAGCAGGGTGGGACAGGGGGAAGCTTTCTTT. Amino acid sequence: CASRVGQGEAFF. The chain joins TRBV2 to TRBJ1-1; 10 positions agree with TRBD1. The CDR3 sequence is 12 residues long. The germline V gene has CDR1 SNHLY and CDR2 FYNNEI. V shed 6 bases and J 8 bases; nucleotides not matched to a gene: 3. The entire variable domain, with the rest obtained from reference TRBV2 and TRBJ1-1, is as follows: EPEVTQTPSHQVTQMGQEVILRCVPISNHLYFYWYRQILGQKVEFLVSFYNNEISEKSEIFDDQFSVERPDGSNFTLKIRSTKLEDSAMYFCASRVGQGEAFFGQGTRLTVV.